A selection of T cell receptor beta chains follows, all from one sample in a study of blood T cell repertoires in COVID-19. Using immunoSEQ multiplex PCR, the repertoire was profiled, and TCRdb retains in-frame clones only, with some absent. This sample has 200,000 or so clones, with approximately 84% found just once. Sequenced sample: peripheral blood. These TCRs come from a human donor with acute or convalescent COVID-19. The donor label of this sample is uncertain. Both conserved end residues are trimmed from each CDR3.

12 | TRBV19 | ASTPGTSYNEQF
12 | TRBV6-5 | ASSEAREGYEQY
14 | TRBV11-2 | ASSLDGTGATETQY
13 | TRBV19 | ASSLDRAYSYEQY
11 | TRBV11-3 | ASSLARRVEQF
12 | TRBV28 | ASSYGGAGVEQY
11 | TRBV5-6 | ASSPTGYNEQF
10 | TRBV6-5 | ASSRDADTQY
10 | TRBV18 | ASSTGNTEAF
12 | TRBV28 | ASSFSGRLDTQY
14 | TRBV9 | ASSEGLAGVGDEQF
11 | TRBV27 | ASSSTGGTEAF
13 | TRBV27 | ASSLSPGGNSPLH
14 | TRBV28 | ASSSGQPSGANVLT
14 | TRBV6-5 | ASSYSTLAVPDTQY
12 | TRBV18 | ASLLGQVNTEAF
11 | TRBV6-5 | ATRDRATYEQY
11 | TRBV7-9 | ASGGDSNQPQH
12 | TRBV6-4 | ASSAQEGADTQY
11 | TRBV6-5 | ASSRQGVETQY
15 | TRBV3-1/TRBV3-2 | ASSQGPIAGGPNEQF
15 | TRBV7-8 | ASSLTRGGGRRDTQY
14 | TRBV28 | ASAPGQGRSNQPQH
11 | TRBV27 | ASSLQRGNIQY
12 | TRBV5-1 | ASSVRATNEKLF
12 | TRBV6-6 | ASRSTGSTDTQY
12 | TRBV11-2 | ASSYGTGNTEAF
13 | TRBV3-1/TRBV3-2 | ASSQPQGNTGELF
11 | TRBV10-3 | AISEDRPYEQY
12 | TRBV4-2 | ASSQGEDRDIQY
12 | TRBV5-5 | ASSQGLLNTEAF
13 | TRBV9 | ASSEEARNTGELF
10 | TRBV11-2 | ASSLLRAEAF
12 | TRBV6-4 | ASSESYITDTQY
12 | TRBV28 | ASSLGGTGNTIY
15 | TRBV3-1/TRBV3-2 | ASSQDLAGGSYNEQF
15 | TRBV4-2 | ASSARTSGSGPGELF
13 | TRBV11-2 | ASSLYQGPAYEQY
13 | TRBV14 | ASSQSSGRVYEQY
12 | TRBV11-2 | ASSLGGKSYEQY
15 | TRBV6-1 | ASSEAFGQGRNTEAF
13 | TRBV6-2/TRBV6-3 | ASSKLAASYNEQF
14 | TRBV4-1 | ASSQPGTGGWYEQY
10 | TRBV28 | ASSLRESPLH
13 | TRBV6-6 | ASSYEGTGPYEQY
13 | TRBV7-2 | ASSLGGQLSREQY
12 | TRBV5-1 | ASRRQGTNTEAF
13 | TRBV2 | ASSGGGDRWSEQF
14 | TRBV7-2 | ASRPFTGTSYNEQF
14 | TRBV2 | ASSELQAVAKNIQY